This T cell receptor (beta chain) was retrieved from a study of CD8+CD57+ T cells in acquired aplastic anemia. At the level of the study: On average, sorted CD4+ and CD8+ cells gave around 3.3 ug of DNA.

Germline V gene lookup returns CDR1 LNHDA and CDR2 SQIVND (reference sequence). The CDR3 totals 14 residues. Trimming removed 5 bases from V and 2 bases from J; junction bases left unmatched: 5. TCR beta VDJ and CDR3 were profiled, and genomic DNA was the template. Using its own MiXCR run on the reads, TCRdb lists one record per CDR3 protein. The sample carries 55,000 to 60,000 distinct CDR3 sequences, approximately 50% recorded once. Study observations and caveats: The same twenty-nine CD8+ CDR3 sequences occurred in patients and in controls.

This clonotype is classed as medium-sized (0.01 to 0.1%). Its specificity is unknown. In patients chosen for sequencing, flow cytometry had shown CD8+CD57+ cell expansion. Blood came from patients not yet given any therapy. The sequencing input was sorted CD4+, CD8+, or CD8+CD57+ T cells (not recorded which) from PBMCs. The receptor was isolated from a human donor with aplastic anemia. The gene calls are TRBV19 and TRBJ2-7, with 8 nucleotides matching TRBD2. The CDR3: CASSYTSGPYEQYF. The CDR3 DNA follows: TGTGCCAGTAGTTACACTAGCGGACCCTACGAGCAGTACTTC.